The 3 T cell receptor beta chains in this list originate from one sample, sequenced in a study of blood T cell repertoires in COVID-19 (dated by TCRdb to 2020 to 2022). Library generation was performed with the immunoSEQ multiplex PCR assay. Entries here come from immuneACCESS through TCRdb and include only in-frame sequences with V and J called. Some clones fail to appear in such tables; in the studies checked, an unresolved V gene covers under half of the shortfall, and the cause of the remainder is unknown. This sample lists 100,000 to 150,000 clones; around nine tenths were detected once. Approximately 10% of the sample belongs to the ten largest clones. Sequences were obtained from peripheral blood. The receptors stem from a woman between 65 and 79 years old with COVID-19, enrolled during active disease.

In DNA, the CDR3 is TGTGCCAGCTCACCTGGAAGGGGGAACTATGGCTACACCTTC. The encoded protein is CASSPGRGNYGYTF. The genes are TRBV18 and TRBJ1-2; tentative D call: TRBD1 (6 bases). The V end lost 3 bases, the J end lost 2 bases, and 10 bases lay between the germline ends. The CDR3 extends over 14 amino acids. The germline CDR1 and CDR2 sequences are KGHSH and LQKENI.

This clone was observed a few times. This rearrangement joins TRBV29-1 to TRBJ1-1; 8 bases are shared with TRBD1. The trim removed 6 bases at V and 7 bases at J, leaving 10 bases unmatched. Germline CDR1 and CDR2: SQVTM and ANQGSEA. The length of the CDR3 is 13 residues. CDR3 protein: CSVGSTGGIEAFF. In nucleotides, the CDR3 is TGCAGCGTGGGATCCACAGGGGGTATTGAAGCTTTCTTT.

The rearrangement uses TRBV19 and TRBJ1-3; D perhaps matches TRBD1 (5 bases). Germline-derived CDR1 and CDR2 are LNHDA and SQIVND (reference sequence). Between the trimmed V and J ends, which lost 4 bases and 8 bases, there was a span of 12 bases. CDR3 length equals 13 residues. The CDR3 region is CASSNGGADTIYF. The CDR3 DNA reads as TGTGCCAGTAGTAATGGCGGGGCGGACACCATATATTTT.